This section outlines one TCR beta chain sequence together with its context. The antigen remains undetermined. This sample is part of a study of Ad26.COV2.S vaccination and SARS-CoV-2 variants. The overall study: Ad26.COV2.S arm of COV1001 included the donor. Recipients of Ad26.COV2.S got it intramuscularly, once or twice 56 days apart.

Trimming stripped 4 bases from V and 1 base from J, with 11 bases between. The length of the CDR3 is 13 residues. Germline V gives CDR1 SQVTM, CDR2 ANQGSEA. Treatment reported: roughly 18 received Ad26.COV2.S at low or high dose, single or two shots; 5 received placebo; per-sample allocation not given. Repertoires come from day 63 after the first vaccine or placebo injection. Vaccine was an Ad26 vector expressing Wuhan-strain SARS-CoV-2 spike. Findings and caveats of the study: Participants in the vaccine arm had higher spike-specific TCR breadth; placebo recipients had lower.

This table comes from immunoSEQ multiplex PCR, and its TCRdb copy is limited to in-frame clones, with some not included. Of hundreds of thousands of clones in the sample, 70% to 90% are singletons; the top ten hold around 1.4%. The chain employs TRBV29-1 and TRBJ2-7; the D is unclear. The sequence was obtained from a person aged 18-65 years who received the Ad26.COV2.S COVID-19 vaccine or a placebo. The source was peripheral blood, collected in a trial of Ad26.COV2.S vaccine versus placebo. This CDR3 is CSVGQDGSYEQYF. The CDR3 coding sequence is TGCAGCGTTGGGCAGGACGGTTCCTACGAGCAGTACTTC.